This TCR beta chain was recorded in a study of blood T cell repertoires in COVID-19 (dated by TCRdb to about 2020). Study-level background: Samples from collaborators originated in the United States, Italy and Spain and spanned both the acute and convalescent phases of COVID-19. The prospective study material was composed of cDNA or gDNA derived from T cells, B-cell-depleted T cells, or PBMCs. The dataset comprised deeply sampled blood TCRbeta repertoires from subjects exposed to, actively infected with, or recovered from COVID-19. The repertoires were released in a freely available public database meant as a resource for research on the immune response to SARS-CoV-2. The samples were drawn from the first 160 participants of the ongoing ImmuneRACE study and from 950 to 1,500 subjects provided by 6 global collaborators. Sample metadata almost always included a de-identified subject ID, COVID-19 status, age in years and sex. Where available, HLA class I and class II types were taken from metadata supplied by the sample provider and were not determined by assay-based typing. On the study overall, not on this receptor specifically: How much clinical and demographic metadata was included differed by source and by participant, and the metadata was provided uncurated.

Each collaborating institution followed its own protocols to collect whole blood in K2EDTA tubes. For TCRbeta analysis, collaborators shipped samples as frozen whole blood, isolated PBMCs, or DNA extracted from either of those sample types. Reading the germline V gene gives CDR1 KGHDR and CDR2 SFDVKD. Reading from cysteine to phenylalanine, the CDR3 counts 17 amino acids. Only the CDR3 DNA is retained, 51 bases long and in frame from the first base. V lost 1 base and J lost 0 bases; the stretch between them is 12 bases long. As regards this clone: No cognate antigen has been identified for it. Base qualities are not provided; no much larger clone lies one nucleotide away.

The immunoSEQ Assay, a bias-controlled multiplex PCR, was used to amplify TCRbeta CDR3 regions from genomic DNA. On the authors' methods: The number of nucleated cells in each sample was estimated from the amplification of reference gene primers within the assay. To quantify the absolute abundance of each unique TCRbeta CDR3 rearrangement, sequence reads were collapsed and filtered. Productive Simpson clonality was computed per sample as the square root of Simpson's diversity index over productive rearrangements. The source is immuneACCESS, and TCRdb retained only in-frame sequences with V and J called. Part of the clones is not carried over; for the studies checked, unresolved V genes explain less than half of this, and the remainder is unexplained. V, J and clone size were drawn from that table, and D and trimming were deduced from the DNA. The sample data list about 83,000 clones, and roughly 87% of these were observed just once. The biggest ten clones account for less than 3.5% of the sample.

This TCR derives from a woman aged 45 to 65 with active or convalescent COVID-19. The rearranged chain carries TRBV24-1 and TRBJ1-3; TRBD1 is perhaps the D gene, given 5 matching bases. Sequencing was done on a sample of peripheral blood. CDR3 loop: CATSDLPGLGSGNTIYF. The DNA is as follows: TGTGCCACCAGTGATTTACCAGGGTTAGGCTCTGGAAACACCATATATTTT.